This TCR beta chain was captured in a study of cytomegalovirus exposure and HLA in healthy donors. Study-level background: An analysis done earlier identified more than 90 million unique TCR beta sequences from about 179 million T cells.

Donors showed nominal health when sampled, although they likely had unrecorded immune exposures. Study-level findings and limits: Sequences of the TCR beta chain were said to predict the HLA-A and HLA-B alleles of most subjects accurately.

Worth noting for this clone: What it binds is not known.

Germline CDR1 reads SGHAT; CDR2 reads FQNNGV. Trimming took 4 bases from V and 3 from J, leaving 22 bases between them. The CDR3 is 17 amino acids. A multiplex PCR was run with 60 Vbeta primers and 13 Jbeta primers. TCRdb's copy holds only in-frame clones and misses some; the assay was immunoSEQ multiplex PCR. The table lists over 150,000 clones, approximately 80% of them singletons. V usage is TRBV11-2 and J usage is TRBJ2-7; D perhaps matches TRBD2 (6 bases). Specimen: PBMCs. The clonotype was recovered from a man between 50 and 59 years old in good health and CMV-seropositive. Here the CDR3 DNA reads TGTGCCAGCAGCTCGATCCATGGAGGGCAACGTTTCTACGAGCAGTACTTC. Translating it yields CASSSIHGGQRFYEQYF.